One and the same sample provided the 10 T cell receptor beta chains below, sequenced in a study of CD8+CD57+ T cells in acquired aplastic anemia. The study profiled TCR beta VDJ and CDR3 using genomic DNA as template. One entry per CDR3 protein, called by TCRdb with MiXCR from the reads. The sample includes 150,000 or so distinct CDR3 sequences, under 55% seen only once; the top ten take 2.5% to 3.5%. Flow cytometry had shown expanded CD8+CD57+ cells in the patients chosen for sequencing. The sequenced material came from sorted CD4+, CD8+, or CD8+CD57+ T cells (not recorded which) from PBMCs. These receptors were taken from a human donor with aplastic anemia.

The rearrangement uses TRBV15 and TRBJ1-4; D unresolved. Trimming left V 0 bases short and J 5 bases short, with 10 bases between. CDR1 LNHNV and CDR2 YYDKDF come from the germline V gene (reference sequence). The CDR3 is 15 amino acids. CDR3 sequence reads: CATSRDGQENEKLFF. The CDR3 coding sequence is TGTGCCACCAGCAGAGATGGGCAGGAAAATGAAAAACTGTTTTTT.

The chain has TRBV20-1 and TRBJ2-3; 7 positions match TRBD2. This CDR3 has 15 residues. The V gene end was trimmed by 3 bases and the J gene end by 7 bases; junction bases not matched to a gene: 13. Germline assignment: CDR1 DFQATT and CDR2 SNEGSKA (reference sequence). The CDR3 coding sequence is TGCAGTGCTAGCGTACCCTGGCGGGGGACTCATACGCAGTATTTT. It is translated as CSASVPWRGTHTQYF.

The sample holds many counts of this clonotype. The rearrangement joins TRBV12-3 or TRBV12-4 to TRBJ1-5, with unresolved D. V dropped 4 bases and J dropped 10 bases, with 14 bases sitting between them. The CDR3 has 13 amino acids. This CDR3 reads CASSSRQGSPQHF. CDR3 nucleotide sequence: TGTGCCAGCAGTTCCAGACAAGGGAGCCCCCAGCATTTT.

This clonotype was counted a single time. V usage is TRBV28 and J usage is TRBJ1-2, with 8 bases matching TRBD1. Unmatched junction bases numbered 6, after V lost 5 bases and J lost 1 base. In germline, CDR1 is MDHEN, CDR2 SYDVKM. This CDR3 is built from 15 residues. Here the CDR3 DNA reads TGTGCCAGCAGTCTATCAGGGGGCCTTAACTATGGCTACACCTTC. Amino acid sequence: CASSLSGGLNYGYTF.

This clonotype has a single count. The chain uses TRBV20-1 and TRBJ1-5, with D unclear. Trimming shortened V by 6 bases and J by 7 bases, and 10 bases separated the two germline ends. The germline gives CDR1 DFQATT, CDR2 SNEGSKA (reference sequence). The CDR3 totals 11 residues. Here the CDR3 reads CSAGLRQPQHF. DNA for the CDR3: TGCAGTGCAGGCCTGAGGCAGCCCCAGCATTTT.

There are many counts of this clonotype. The rearrangement joins TRBV19 to TRBJ1-1, with unresolved D. V gave up 10 bases and J gave up 6 bases, with 18 bases separating them. The CDR3 consists of 13 residues. CDR1 LNHDA and CDR2 SQIVND come from the germline V gene (reference sequence). The CDR3, as DNA: TGTGCCACTAACGCCTTTACTGGGGCTGAAGCTTTCTTT. Its translation: CATNAFTGAEAFF.

The chain links TRBV6-5 to TRBJ1-4, with D possibly matching TRBD1 (5 bases). The CDR3 is 15 amino acids. The V end was cut by 2 bases, the J end by 6 bases, with 13 bases between. The germline V gene encodes CDR1 MNHEY and CDR2 SVGAGI. The CDR3 here is CASSYIEGLYEKLFF. Written as DNA, the CDR3 is TGTGCCAGCAGTTACATAGAGGGGTTGTATGAAAAACTGTTTTTT.

The chain employs TRBV5-1 and TRBJ2-5, with 7 bases aligning to TRBD1. V shed 0 bases, J shed 6 bases, and the junction held 14 bases outside the gene matches. There are 17 residues in the CDR3. Germline V gives CDR1 SGHRS, CDR2 YFSETQ. CDR3 region: CASSLEATGDAWKTQYF. In DNA, the CDR3 is TGCGCCAGCAGCTTGGAGGCCACAGGGGACGCCTGGAAGACCCAGTACTTC.

This clonotype appeared many times. This sequence joins TRBV9 and TRBJ2-1; 7 bases are a match to TRBD2. CDR3 size: 16 residues. Germline values: CDR1 SGDLS, CDR2 YYNGEE. V lost 0 bases and J lost 4; bases outside the gene matches: 7. CDR3 nucleotides: TGTGCCAGCAGCGTAGAGGAGGCTAGCGGATACAATGAGCAGTTCTTC. It specifies CASSVEEASGYNEQFF.

This clonotype was recorded at least ten times. The gene calls are TRBV12-3 or TRBV12-4 and TRBJ2-7; D gene unclear. CDR3 length: 12 residues. V was shortened by 7 bases and J by 4 bases, with 11 bases between the two germline ends. The CDR3 is CASTLHEYEQYF. CDR3 DNA: TGTGCCAGCACCTTACATGAATACGAGCAGTACTTC.